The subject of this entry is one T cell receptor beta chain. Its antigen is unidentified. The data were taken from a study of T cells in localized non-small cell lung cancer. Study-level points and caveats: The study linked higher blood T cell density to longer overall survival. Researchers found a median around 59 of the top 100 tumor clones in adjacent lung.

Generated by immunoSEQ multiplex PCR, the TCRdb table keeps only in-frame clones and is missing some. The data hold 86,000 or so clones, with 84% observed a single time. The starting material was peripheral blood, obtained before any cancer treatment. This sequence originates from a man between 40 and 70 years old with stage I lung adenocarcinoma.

The CDR3: CASSIGRADEQYF. Written as DNA, the CDR3 is TGTGCCAGTAGTATAGGACGGGCGGACGAGCAGTACTTC. The V call is TRBV19, the J call TRBJ2-7, with unresolved D. This CDR3 spans 13 amino acids. Trimming removed 1 base at V and 5 bases at J, with 9 bases between. CDR1 is LNHDA and CDR2 is SQIVND in the germline V gene (reference sequence).